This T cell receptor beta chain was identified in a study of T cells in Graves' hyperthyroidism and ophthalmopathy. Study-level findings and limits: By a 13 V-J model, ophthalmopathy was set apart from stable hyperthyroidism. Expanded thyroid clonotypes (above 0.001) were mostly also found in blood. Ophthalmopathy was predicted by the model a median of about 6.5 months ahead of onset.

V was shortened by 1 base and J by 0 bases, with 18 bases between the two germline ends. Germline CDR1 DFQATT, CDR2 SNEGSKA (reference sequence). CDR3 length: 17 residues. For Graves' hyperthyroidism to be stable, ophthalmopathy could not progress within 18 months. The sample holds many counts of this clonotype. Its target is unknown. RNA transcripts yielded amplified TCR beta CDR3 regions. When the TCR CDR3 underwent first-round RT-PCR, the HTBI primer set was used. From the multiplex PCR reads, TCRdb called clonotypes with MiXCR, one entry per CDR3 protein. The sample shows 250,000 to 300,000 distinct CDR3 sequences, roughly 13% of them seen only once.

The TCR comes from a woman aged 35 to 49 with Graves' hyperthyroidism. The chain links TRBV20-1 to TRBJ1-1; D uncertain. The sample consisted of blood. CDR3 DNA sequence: TGCAGTGCTAGAGGGTCAGGTCGCGAGGGCTTGAACACTGAAGCTTTCTTT. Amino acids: CSARGSGREGLNTEAFF.